This T cell receptor (beta chain) was recorded in a study of OX40 agonist ivuxolimab in advanced cancers. Study-level background: A mean age of about 56 years, range roughly 23 to 79, was recorded, and approximately 85% were male. Allowance was made for prior anti-PD-1, anti-PD-L1 or anti-CTLA-4 therapy, and roughly 40% had some.

Between the trimmed V and J ends, which lost 0 bases and 4 bases, there was a span of 5 bases. Germline V gene data show CDR1 as SGDLS and CDR2 as YYNGEE. The CDR3 covers 13 residues. Profiling relied on immunoSEQ multiplex PCR, and the TCRdb table lists in-frame clones only, not all of them. This sample has under 50,000 clones, with roughly 86% found just once. Notes on this clone: No antigen is known for it.

The study, taken as a whole, reports: Also showing low normalized T-cell clonal expansion were some of the nonresponders. Expanded clones were, on average, more numerous in CD8+ T cells than in CD4+.

Source: CD4+ or CD8+ T cells sorted from blood, taken in a trial of the OX40 agonist ivuxolimab. This clonotype was obtained from an adult with an advanced solid tumor such as melanoma, head and neck, liver or kidney cancer. This chain uses TRBV9 with TRBJ2-1; D gene uncertain. This chain's CDR3 is CASSVEGYNEQFF. The CDR3 DNA is TGTGCCAGCAGCGTAGAAGGTTACAATGAGCAGTTCTTC.